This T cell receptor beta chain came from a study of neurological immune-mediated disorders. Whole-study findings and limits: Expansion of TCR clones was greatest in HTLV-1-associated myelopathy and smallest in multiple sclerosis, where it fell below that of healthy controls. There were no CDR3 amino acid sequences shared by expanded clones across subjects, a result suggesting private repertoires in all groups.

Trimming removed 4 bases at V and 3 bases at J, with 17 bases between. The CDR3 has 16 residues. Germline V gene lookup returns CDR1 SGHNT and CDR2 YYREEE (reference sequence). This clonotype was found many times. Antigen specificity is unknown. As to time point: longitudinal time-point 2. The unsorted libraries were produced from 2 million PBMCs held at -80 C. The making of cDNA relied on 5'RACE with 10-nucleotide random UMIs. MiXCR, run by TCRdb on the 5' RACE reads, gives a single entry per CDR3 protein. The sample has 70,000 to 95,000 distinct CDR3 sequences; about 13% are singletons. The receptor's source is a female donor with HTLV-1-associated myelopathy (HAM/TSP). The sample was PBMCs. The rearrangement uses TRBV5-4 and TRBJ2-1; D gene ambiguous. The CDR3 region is CASSPEVGYLYNEQFF. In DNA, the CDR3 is TGTGCCAGCAGCCCGGAAGTGGGTTACCTCTACAATGAGCAGTTCTTC.